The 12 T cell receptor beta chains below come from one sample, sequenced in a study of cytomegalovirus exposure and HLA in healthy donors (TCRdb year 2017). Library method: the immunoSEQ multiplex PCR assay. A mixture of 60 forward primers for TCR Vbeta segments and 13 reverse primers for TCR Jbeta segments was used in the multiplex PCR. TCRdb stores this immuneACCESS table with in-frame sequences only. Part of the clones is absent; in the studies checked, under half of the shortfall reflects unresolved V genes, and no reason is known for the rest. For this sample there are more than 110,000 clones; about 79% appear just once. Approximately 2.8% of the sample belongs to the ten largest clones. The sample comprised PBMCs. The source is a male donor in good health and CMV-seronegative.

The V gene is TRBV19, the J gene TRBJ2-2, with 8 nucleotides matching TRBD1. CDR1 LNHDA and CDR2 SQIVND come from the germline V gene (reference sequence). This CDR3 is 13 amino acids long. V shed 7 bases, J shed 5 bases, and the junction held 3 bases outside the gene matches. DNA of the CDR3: TGTGCCAGTAATGGACAGGGAACCGGGGAGCTGTTTTTT. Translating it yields CASNGQGTGELFF.

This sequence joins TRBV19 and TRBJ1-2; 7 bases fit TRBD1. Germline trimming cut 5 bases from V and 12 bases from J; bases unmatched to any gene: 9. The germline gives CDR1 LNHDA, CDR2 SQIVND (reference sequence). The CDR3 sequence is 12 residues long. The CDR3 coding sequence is TGTGCCAGTAGTTCACGGACAGGAGTAAACACCTTC. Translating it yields CASSSRTGVNTF.

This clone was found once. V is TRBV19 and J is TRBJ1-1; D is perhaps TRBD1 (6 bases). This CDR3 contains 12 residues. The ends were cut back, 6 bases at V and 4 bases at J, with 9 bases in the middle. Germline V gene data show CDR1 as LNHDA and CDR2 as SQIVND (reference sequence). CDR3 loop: CASSRGGTEAFF. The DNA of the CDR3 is TGTGCCAGTAGCAGGGGTGGCACTGAAGCTTTCTTT.

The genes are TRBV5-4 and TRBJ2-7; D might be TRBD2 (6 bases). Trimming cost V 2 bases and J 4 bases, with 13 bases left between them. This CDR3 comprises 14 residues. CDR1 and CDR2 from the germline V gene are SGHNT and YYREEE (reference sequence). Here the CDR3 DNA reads TGTGCCAGCAGCTTTCGGCGGGGATATTACGAGCAGTACTTC. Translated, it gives CASSFRRGYYEQYF.

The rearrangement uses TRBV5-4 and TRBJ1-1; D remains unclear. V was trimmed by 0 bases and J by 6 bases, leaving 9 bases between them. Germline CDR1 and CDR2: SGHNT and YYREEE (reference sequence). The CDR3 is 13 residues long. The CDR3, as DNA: TGTGCCAGCAGCTTGGTTGAGCGATCTGAAGCTTTCTTT. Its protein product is CASSLVERSEAFF. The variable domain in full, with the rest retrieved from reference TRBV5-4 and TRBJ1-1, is ETGVTQSPTHLIKTRGQQVTLRCSSQSGHNTVSWYQQALGQGPQFIFQYYREEENGRGNFPPRFSGLQFPNYSSELNVNALELDDSALYLCASSLVERSEAFFGQGTRLTVV.

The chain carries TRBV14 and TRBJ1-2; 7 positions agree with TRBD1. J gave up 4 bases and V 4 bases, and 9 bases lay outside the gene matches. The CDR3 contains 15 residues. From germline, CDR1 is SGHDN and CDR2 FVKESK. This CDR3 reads CASSPRSTGVYGYTF. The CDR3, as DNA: TGTGCCAGCAGCCCCCGGAGCACAGGGGTCTATGGCTACACCTTC.

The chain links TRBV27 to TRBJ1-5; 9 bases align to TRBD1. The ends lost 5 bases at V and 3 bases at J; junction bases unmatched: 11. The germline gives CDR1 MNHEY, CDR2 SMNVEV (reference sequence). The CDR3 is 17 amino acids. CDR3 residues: CASSPRTGAFNNQPQHF. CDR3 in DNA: TGTGCCAGCAGTCCTCGGACAGGGGCCTTCAACAATCAGCCCCAGCATTTT.

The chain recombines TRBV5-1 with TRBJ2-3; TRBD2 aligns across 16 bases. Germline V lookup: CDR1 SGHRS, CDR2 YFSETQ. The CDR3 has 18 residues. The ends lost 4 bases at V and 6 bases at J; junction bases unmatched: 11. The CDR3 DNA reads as TGCGCCAGCAGCCGGGGACTAGCGGGGGGGTACTCATTCGATACGCAGTATTTT. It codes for CASSRGLAGGYSFDTQYF.

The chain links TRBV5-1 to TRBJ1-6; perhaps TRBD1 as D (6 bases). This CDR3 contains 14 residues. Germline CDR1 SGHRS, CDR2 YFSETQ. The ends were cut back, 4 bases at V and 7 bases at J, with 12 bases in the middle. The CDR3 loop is CASSETGLNSPLHF. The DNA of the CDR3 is TGCGCCAGCAGCGAGACAGGCTTAAATTCACCCCTCCACTTT.

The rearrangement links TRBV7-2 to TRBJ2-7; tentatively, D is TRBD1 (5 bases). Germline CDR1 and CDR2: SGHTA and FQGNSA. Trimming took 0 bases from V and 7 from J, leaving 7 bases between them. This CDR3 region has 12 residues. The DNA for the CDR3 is TGTGCCAGCAGCTTAGCCAGGGAAGAGCAGTACTTC. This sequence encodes CASSLAREEQYF.

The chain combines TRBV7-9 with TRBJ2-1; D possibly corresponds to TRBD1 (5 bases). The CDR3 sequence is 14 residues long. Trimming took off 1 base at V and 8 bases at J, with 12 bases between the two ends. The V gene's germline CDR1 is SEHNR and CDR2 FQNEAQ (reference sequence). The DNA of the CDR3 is TGTGCCAGCAGCTTAGTAGGGGTCCCGGATGAGCAGTTCTTC. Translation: CASSLVGVPDEQFF.

The CDR3 sequence: CASSQDLARTSGQYF. CDR3 in DNA: TGCGCCAGCAGCCAAGATCTAGCTAGGACTAGCGGCCAGTATTTT. The chain uses TRBV4-3 and TRBJ2-3, with TRBD2 matching over 10 bases. V gave up 0 bases and J gave up 12 bases; unmatched junction bases: 9. Germline CDR1 is LGHNA and CDR2 is YSLEER. The CDR3 contains 15 residues.